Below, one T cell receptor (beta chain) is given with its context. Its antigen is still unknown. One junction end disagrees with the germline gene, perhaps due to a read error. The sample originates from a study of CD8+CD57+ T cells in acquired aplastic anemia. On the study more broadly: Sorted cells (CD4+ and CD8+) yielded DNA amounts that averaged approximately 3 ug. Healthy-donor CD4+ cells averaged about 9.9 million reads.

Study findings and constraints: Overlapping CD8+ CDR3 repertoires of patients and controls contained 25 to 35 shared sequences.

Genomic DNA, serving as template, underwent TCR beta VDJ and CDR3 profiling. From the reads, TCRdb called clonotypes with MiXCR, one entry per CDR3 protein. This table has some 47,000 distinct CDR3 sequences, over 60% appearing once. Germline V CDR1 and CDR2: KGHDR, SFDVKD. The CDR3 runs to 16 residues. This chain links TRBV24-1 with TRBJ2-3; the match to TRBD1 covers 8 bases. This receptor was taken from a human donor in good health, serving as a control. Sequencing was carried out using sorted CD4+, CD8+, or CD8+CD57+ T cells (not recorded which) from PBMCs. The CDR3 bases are TGTGCTACCAGTGACAATGACAGGGGAGGCACAGATACGCAGTATTTT. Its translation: CATSDNDRGGTDTQYF.